This T cell receptor beta chain stems from a study of blood T cell repertoires in COVID-19 (dated by TCRdb to 2020 to 2021). The study in broad terms: Collaborator samples came from the United States, Italy and Spain and covered acute and convalescent phases of COVID-19. The repertoires were made available in a free public database intended to serve as a resource for research on the immune response to SARS-CoV-2. Samples were obtained from the ongoing ImmuneRACE study (first 160 participants) and from about 1,300 subjects provided by 6 global collaborators. The material from the prospective study consisted of cDNA or gDNA derived from T cells, B-cell-depleted T cells, or PBMCs. Where available, HLA class I and class II types were taken from metadata supplied by the sample provider and were not determined by assay-based typing. The sample metadata nearly always contained a de-identified subject ID, COVID-19 status, age in years and sex. Deeply sampled blood TCRbeta repertoires from subjects exposed to, actively infected with, or recovered from COVID-19 were included in the dataset.

TCRbeta CDR3 regions were amplified from genomic DNA by means of the immunoSEQ Assay, a bias-controlled multiplex PCR. The authors' analysis ran thus. Nucleated cell counts per sample were estimated from amplification of reference gene primers within the assay. To quantify the absolute abundance of each unique TCRbeta CDR3 rearrangement, sequence reads were collapsed and filtered. For each sample, productive Simpson clonality was calculated as the square root of Simpson's diversity index across productive rearrangements. The table was pulled from immuneACCESS by TCRdb, which kept in-frame rearrangements only. Such tables lose some clones; where checked, under half of the loss comes from unresolved V genes, and the rest has no known cause. That table is the source of V, J and clone size, and D and trimming were worked out from the DNA. This sample lists 150,000 to 200,000 clones; 65% to 85% were detected once. The ten largest clones capture over 5% of the sample.

Summary of the overall study and its limitations: How much clinical and demographic metadata was included differed by source and by participant, and the metadata was provided uncurated.

Via the germline V gene, CDR1 is SGHRS and CDR2 YFSETQ. Trimming removed 0 bases from V and 2 bases from J, leaving 9 bases between the germline ends. Reading from cysteine to phenylalanine, the CDR3 counts 14 amino acids. Kept here is only the CDR3 DNA, which spans 42 bases and is read in frame from base 1. The collaborating institutions used their own protocols to collect whole blood in K2EDTA tubes. For TCRbeta analysis, collaborators shipped samples in one of three forms: frozen whole blood, isolated PBMCs, or DNA extracted from either of those sample types. This clone was detected many times. No cognate antigen has been identified for it. No base quality values were provided; no much bigger clone lies one nucleotide off.

The sequence is built from TRBV5-1 and TRBJ2-7; matching of 6 bases hints at TRBD1 as the D gene. Specimen: peripheral blood. The receptor comes from a woman younger than 45 with acute or convalescent COVID-19. The encoded CDR3 is CASSLAGATYEQYF. The nucleotides read TGCGCCAGCAGCTTGGCAGGGGCGACCTACGAGCAGTACTTC.